The clone carrying this TCR beta chain was observed many times. No antigen is known for it. The CDR3 spans 15 residues. CDR1 SNHLY and CDR2 FYNNEI come from the germline V gene. With V trimmed by 8 bases and J by 9 bases, 18 bases remained unmatched. This entry belongs to a study of T cells in Graves' hyperthyroidism and ophthalmopathy. Findings and limits, study-wide: Blood held most thyroid clonotypes expanded above 0.001 frequency. A 13 V-J signature model discriminated ophthalmopathy versus stable hyperthyroidism.

Exclusion of patients followed from uncontrolled infection, other autoimmune disease, pregnancy or lactation. Amplification of TCR beta CDR3 regions was performed using RNA transcripts as template. RT-PCR in the first round (using the HTBI primer set) targeted the TCR CDR3. TCRdb reprocessed the multiplex PCR reads with MiXCR, giving one entry per CDR3 protein. The repertoire holds more than 500,000 distinct CDR3 sequences, with 46% as singletons. The sequence derives from an adult woman with Graves' disease, either hyperthyroidism or ophthalmopathy (not recorded which). The chain couples TRBV2 to TRBJ2-5; 7 nucleotides align to TRBD2. The sequencing sample was made of peripheral blood or thyroid tissue (not recorded which). As DNA, the CDR3 is TGTGCCAGCGGAGCCCTAGGGGAGGGAGTCGAGGCCCAGTACTTC. Translated: CASGALGEGVEAQYF.